The text below deals with one TCR beta chain. The antigen is not known. The CDR3 covers 16 residues. V was pared by 1 base and J by 5 bases, with 14 bases between. Per the germline V gene, CDR1 is LGHNA and CDR2 is YNFKEQ. Measured with immunoSEQ multiplex PCR; TCRdb has only the in-frame clones, and not every one. The sample has 150,000 to 200,000 clones, about 90% seen once. The data stem from a study of T cell responses to AZD1222 COVID-19 vaccine. The study, taken as a whole, reports: Close to half of all spike-specific TCRs reportedly target regions of the variants that are unmutated. Sampling captured repertoires only after the peak T cell response. The donors showed a predominance of white British ancestry and of females, with possible underestimation of clonal diversity. Regions 160-218 and 743-854 dominated among vaccine-associated CD4 TCRs spanning spike.

This material consisted of peripheral blood, taken 28 days after the second AZD1222 dose. This clonotype was sampled from an adult who received the AZD1222 COVID-19 vaccine. The genes are TRBV4-2 and TRBJ1-4; tentatively, D is TRBD1 (6 bases). The CDR3 nucleotides read TGTGCCAGCAGCCAAGGAATTGGGCAGGGGAATGAAAAACTGTTTTTT. Translated, it gives CASSQGIGQGNEKLFF.